This TCR beta chain is drawn from a study of CD8 T cells in ankylosing spondylitis. Trimming stripped 3 bases from V and 5 bases from J, with 17 bases between. Germline assignment: CDR1 DFQATT and CDR2 SNEGSKA (reference sequence). CDR3 length: 14 residues. This clonotype was seen at least ten times. Each TCR beta library was made by quantitative 5'-RACE that incorporated molecular barcodes. TCRdb re-derived calls from the 5' RACE reads in MiXCR, one entry per CDR3 protein. The sample contains 210,000 or so distinct CDR3 sequences, 20% to 30% of which appear only once. The TCR comes from a male donor with ankylosing spondylitis or in good health (not recorded which). The V call is TRBV20-1, the J call TRBJ2-7; maybe TRBD2 (6 bases). Sequenced: blood, either unsorted or a sorted T cell fraction (not recorded which). CDR3 bases: TGCAGTGCTAGCCCCTCCGGGACTCTAAACGAGCAGTACTTC. Translation gives CSASPSGTLNEQYF.